Listed below are T cell receptor beta chains from one sample, sequenced in a study of T cell repertoires in cytomegalovirus infection. Their target antigens are unknown. TCRdb re-called the reads through MiXCR, storing one row per CDR3 protein. The sample has about 310,000 distinct CDR3 sequences, about 25% seen once. The sequenced sample was cultured PBMCs, obtained from culture after CMV antigen stimulation. The origin of the receptors is a human donor in good health (CMV status not recorded). Some clones in this sample may be carry-over from other donors' samples. The CDR3 runs from the conserved cysteine through the conserved F or W. The order of the fields is J gene, D gene, clone size, V gene, CDR3 DNA, CDR3 protein. The D gene is left open where the match is weak. Only some rows state a clone size, as once, few, many or a class for expanded clones.

J: TRBJ2-7; D: -; size: many; V: TRBV7-2; DNA: TGTGCCAGCAGCCCCGGCGGCGAGCAGTACTTC; CDR3: CASSPGGEQYF
J: TRBJ2-5; D: -; size: few; V: TRBV19; DNA: TGTGCCAGTAGGGACTTGAGTGAAGAGACCCAGTACTTC; CDR3: CASRDLSEETQYF
J: TRBJ1-2; D: -; size: many; V: TRBV28; DNA: TGTGCCAGCAGTTTAGCTAACTATGGCTACACCTTC; CDR3: CASSLANYGYTF
J: TRBJ1-4; D: -; size: -; V: TRBV5-4; DNA: TGTGCCAGCAGTTACTTCCAGGGGCGTTGGCATGAAAAACTGTTTTTT; CDR3: CASSYFQGRWHEKLFF
J: TRBJ2-3; D: -; size: few; V: TRBV6-5; DNA: TGTGCCAGCAGTTACTCGTATCCCACTCTTGCGCAGTATTTT; CDR3: CASSYSYPTLAQYF
J: TRBJ2-1; D: -; size: many; V: TRBV12-3/TRBV12-4; DNA: TGTGCCAGCAGTCCCCCCCTAGCGAGATACAATGAGCAGTTCTTC; CDR3: CASSPPLARYNEQFF
J: TRBJ2-6; D: -; size: few; V: TRBV19; DNA: TGTGCCAGTAGGCGAGCTGGGGCTGGGGCCAACGTCCTGACTTTC; CDR3: CASRRAGAGANVLTF
J: TRBJ1-5; D: -; size: -; V: TRBV19; DNA: TGTGCCAGTAGTAAGGGCCTACCGGATAGCAATCAGCCCCAGCATTTT; CDR3: CASSKGLPDSNQPQHF
J: TRBJ1-3; D: -; size: few; V: TRBV7-2; DNA: TGTGCCAGCAGCTTAGGAAGGGCTGGAAACACCATATATTTT; CDR3: CASSLGRAGNTIYF
J: TRBJ1-4; D: -; size: many; V: TRBV7-8; DNA: TGTGCCAGCAGCTTTGAGGGAAGGGGTGAAAAACTGTTTTTT; CDR3: CASSFEGRGEKLFF
J: TRBJ1-1; D: -; size: -; V: TRBV5-8; DNA: TGTGCCAGCACCACTCGAGATGTAGGGCGGGGCACTGAAGCTTTCTTT; CDR3: CASTTRDVGRGTEAFF
J: TRBJ2-3; D: TRBD2; size: -; V: TRBV27; DNA: TGTGCCAGCACCACATCGGGGGGGCTAGGGACAGATACGCAGTATTTT; CDR3: CASTTSGGLGTDTQYF
J: TRBJ2-1; D: TRBD1; size: -; V: TRBV20-1; DNA: TGCAGTGCTCACTCCGGGACAGGGGTGAACAATGAGCAGTTCTTC; CDR3: CSAHSGTGVNNEQFF
J: TRBJ1-5; D: -; size: -; V: TRBV6-2/TRBV6-3; DNA: TGTGCCAGCACCTACTCAGAGAGGTATAGCAATCAGCCCCAGCATTTT; CDR3: CASTYSERYSNQPQHF
J: TRBJ2-1; D: TRBD2; size: -; V: TRBV7-2; DNA: TGTGCCAGCAGCTTAGTGCGGGAGGGCATTGAGCAGTTCTTC; CDR3: CASSLVREGIEQFF
J: TRBJ1-3; D: -; size: -; V: TRBV27; DNA: TGTGCCAGCAGTAGGGTGGGCCCGGTGTCCTCTGGAAACACCATATATTTT; CDR3: CASSRVGPVSSGNTIYF
J: TRBJ2-3; D: -; size: -; V: TRBV5-6; DNA: TGTGCCAGCAGCTTGGTGGGCTTGGCAGATACGCAGTATTTT; CDR3: CASSLVGLADTQYF
J: TRBJ2-1; D: TRBD2; size: many; V: TRBV11-3; DNA: TGTGCCAGCAGTTACCTAGCGGAGGACAATGAGCAGTTCTTC; CDR3: CASSYLAEDNEQFF
J: TRBJ2-7; D: TRBD1; size: -; V: TRBV14; DNA: TGTGCCAGCAGCCAAGAAGGGCAGGGGGACGAGCAGTACTTC; CDR3: CASSQEGQGDEQYF
J: TRBJ2-3; D: TRBD2; size: many; V: TRBV24-1; DNA: TGTGCCACCAGTGATAGCGGACTAGCGGATGTCACAGATACGCAGTATTTT; CDR3: CATSDSGLADVTDTQYF
J: TRBJ1-2; D: -; size: few; V: TRBV4-1; DNA: TGCGCCAGCAGCCAAACAACAGCCCCTGCGGGCTATGGCTACACCTTC; CDR3: CASSQTTAPAGYGYTF
J: TRBJ2-3; D: TRBD2; size: -; V: TRBV14; DNA: TGTGCCAGCAGCCAAGGACTAGCGGGAGGGCCAGATACGCAGTATTTT; CDR3: CASSQGLAGGPDTQYF